Following are 14 T cell receptor beta chains from one sample sequenced in a study of shared T cell receptors in the human thymus. The data were produced by immunoSEQ multiplex PCR, yet TCRdb's version contains in-frame clones alone and is incomplete. Here the sample spans roughly 700,000 clones, approximately 88% being singletons. These same data were also listed under a study on human thymus T cells.

The sequencing input was thymocytes. These receptors came from a boy younger than two with a congenital heart defect.

The V gene is TRBV28, the J gene TRBJ2-7, with 7 bases lining up with TRBD2. The CDR3 is 16 residues long. J lost 4 bases, V lost 6 bases, and 15 bases had no gene match. Germline V gene lookup returns CDR1 MDHEN and CDR2 SYDVKM. The CDR3: CASSPIRWEGPYEQYF. In nucleotides, the CDR3 is TGTGCCAGCAGCCCTATCAGGTGGGAGGGCCCATACGAGCAGTACTTC.

The genes are TRBV5-1 and TRBJ2-1; TRBD2 aligns across 7 bases. With V trimmed by 2 bases and J by 7 bases, 9 bases remained unmatched. This CDR3 spans 15 amino acids. Germline V lookup: CDR1 SGHRS, CDR2 YFSETQ. The CDR3 protein is CASSFGGSGGNEQFF. Written as DNA, the CDR3 is TGCGCCAGCAGCTTCGGGGGGAGTGGCGGGAATGAGCAGTTCTTC.

This chain joins TRBV10-3 and TRBJ2-5; D ambiguous. Germline V gene data show CDR1 as ENHRY and CDR2 as SYGVKD. V was trimmed by 3 bases and J by 5 bases, leaving 7 bases between them. The CDR3 is 12 amino acids. CDR3 in amino acids: CAISDQAETQYF. As DNA, the CDR3 is TGTGCCATCAGTGACCAAGCGGAGACCCAGTACTTC.

This sequence joins TRBV10-2 and TRBJ1-5; no reliable D call. The V end was cut by 0 bases, the J end by 1 base, with 16 bases between. Germline V gene lookup returns CDR1 WSHSY and CDR2 SAAADI. The CDR3 is 18 amino acids. CDR3 in amino acids: CASSESKEKDSSNQPQHF. For the CDR3, the DNA is TGCGCCAGCAGTGAGTCGAAGGAGAAGGATTCGAGCAATCAGCCCCAGCATTTT.

The chain employs TRBV14 and TRBJ2-2; the D gene is possibly TRBD2 (6 bases). V was clipped by 1 base and J by 4 bases, with 13 bases between them. Germline CDR1 SGHDN, CDR2 FVKESK. The CDR3 sequence is 16 residues long. DNA of the CDR3: TGTGCCAGCAGCCAAGCTGGGGGGAAGGGCACCGGGGAGCTGTTTTTT. Protein: CASSQAGGKGTGELFF.

Of note for this clone: Other nucleotide sequences from this sample produce the same CDR3. This chain joins TRBV2 and TRBJ2-7; 10 bases are a match to TRBD1. The CDR3 covers 14 residues. V lost 3 bases and J lost 3; bases outside the gene matches: 2. Germline V lookup: CDR1 SNHLY, CDR2 FYNNEI. CDR3: CASSDRDRGYEQYF. The CDR3 DNA sequence: TGTGCCAGCAGTGACCGGGACAGGGGCTACGAGCAGTACTTC.

The CDR3 DNA follows: TGTGCCAGCCATCGAAACAGGGGAACCTCAGTGGAAGCTTTCTTT. It encodes CASHRNRGTSVEAFF. This chain connects TRBV6-1 to TRBJ1-1; 7 positions agree with TRBD1. Losses at the gene ends were 8 bases for V and 8 bases for J; bases not matched to a gene: 17. The CDR3 runs to 15 residues. From germline, CDR1 is MNHNS and CDR2 SASEGT.

This chain connects TRBV11-2 to TRBJ2-1; the match to TRBD1 covers 7 bases. CDR1 and CDR2 from the germline V gene are SGHAT and FQNNGV. J gave up 6 bases and V 1 base, and 6 bases lay outside the gene matches. The CDR3 has 15 residues. The CDR3 nucleotides read TGTGCCAGCAGCTTAGGAGGGGGCCGGATCAATGAGCAGTTCTTC. As protein: CASSLGGGRINEQFF.

Here the CDR3 reads CAISLAGAPDSEQFF. The DNA of the CDR3 is TGTGCCATATCATTAGCGGGAGCCCCGGATAGTGAGCAGTTCTTC. This rearrangement joins TRBV28 to TRBJ2-1; 9 bases fit TRBD2. The CDR3 extends over 15 amino acids. In germline, CDR1 is MDHEN, CDR2 SYDVKM. V was clipped by 10 bases and J by 9 bases; unmatched bases: 16.

The J gene is TRBJ2-7, the V gene TRBV14, with D possibly being TRBD2 (5 bases). CDR1 is SGHDN, CDR2 FVKESK, per germline. The CDR3 covers 15 residues. The V end was cut by 3 bases, the J end by 1 base, with 13 bases between. Here the CDR3 DNA reads TGTGCCAGCAGCCACCTCGGACGGGAATCCTACGAGCAGTACTTC. As protein: CASSHLGRESYEQYF.

V usage is TRBV11-2 and J usage is TRBJ1-4, with a weak D call TRBD1 (5 bases). The CDR3 is made up of 14 amino acids. The germline CDR1 and CDR2 sequences are SGHAT and FQNNGV. The germline V and J ends were trimmed by 5 bases and 3 bases, with 10 bases remaining between them. The CDR3 DNA follows: TGTGCCAGCAGCCCAGGGCGGCCTAATGAAAAACTGTTTTTT. Protein sequence: CASSPGRPNEKLFF.

The V call is TRBV4-2, the J call TRBJ1-1, with a weak D call TRBD1 (5 bases). The CDR3 has 17 amino acids. Germline V lookup: CDR1 LGHNA, CDR2 YNFKEQ. The ends were cut back, 2 bases at V and 4 bases at J, with 20 bases in the middle. CDR3 region: CASSQPRVGLSGTEAFF. DNA for the CDR3: TGTGCCAGCAGCCAACCCAGGGTTGGCCTATCGGGCACTGAAGCTTTCTTT.

This clone was observed a handful of times. This chain links TRBV5-1 with TRBJ1-2; D might be TRBD1 (5 bases). In germline, CDR1 is SGHRS, CDR2 YFSETQ. The CDR3 is made up of 15 amino acids. Trimming removed 4 bases at V and 4 bases at J, with 17 bases between. The CDR3 region is CASSKYPGTFYGYTF. As DNA, the CDR3 is TGCGCCAGCAGCAAGTACCCCGGGACTTTCTATGGCTACACCTTC.

The V gene is TRBV2, the J gene TRBJ2-1, with a possible D match to TRBD2 (5 bases). This CDR3 comprises 15 residues. Germline CDR1 SNHLY, CDR2 FYNNEI. V gave up 8 bases and J gave up 5 bases, with 19 bases separating them. As DNA, the CDR3 is TGTGCCAGCTTTGGGCTAGCCCTAAGAAACAATGAGCAGTTCTTC. It translates to CASFGLALRNNEQFF.